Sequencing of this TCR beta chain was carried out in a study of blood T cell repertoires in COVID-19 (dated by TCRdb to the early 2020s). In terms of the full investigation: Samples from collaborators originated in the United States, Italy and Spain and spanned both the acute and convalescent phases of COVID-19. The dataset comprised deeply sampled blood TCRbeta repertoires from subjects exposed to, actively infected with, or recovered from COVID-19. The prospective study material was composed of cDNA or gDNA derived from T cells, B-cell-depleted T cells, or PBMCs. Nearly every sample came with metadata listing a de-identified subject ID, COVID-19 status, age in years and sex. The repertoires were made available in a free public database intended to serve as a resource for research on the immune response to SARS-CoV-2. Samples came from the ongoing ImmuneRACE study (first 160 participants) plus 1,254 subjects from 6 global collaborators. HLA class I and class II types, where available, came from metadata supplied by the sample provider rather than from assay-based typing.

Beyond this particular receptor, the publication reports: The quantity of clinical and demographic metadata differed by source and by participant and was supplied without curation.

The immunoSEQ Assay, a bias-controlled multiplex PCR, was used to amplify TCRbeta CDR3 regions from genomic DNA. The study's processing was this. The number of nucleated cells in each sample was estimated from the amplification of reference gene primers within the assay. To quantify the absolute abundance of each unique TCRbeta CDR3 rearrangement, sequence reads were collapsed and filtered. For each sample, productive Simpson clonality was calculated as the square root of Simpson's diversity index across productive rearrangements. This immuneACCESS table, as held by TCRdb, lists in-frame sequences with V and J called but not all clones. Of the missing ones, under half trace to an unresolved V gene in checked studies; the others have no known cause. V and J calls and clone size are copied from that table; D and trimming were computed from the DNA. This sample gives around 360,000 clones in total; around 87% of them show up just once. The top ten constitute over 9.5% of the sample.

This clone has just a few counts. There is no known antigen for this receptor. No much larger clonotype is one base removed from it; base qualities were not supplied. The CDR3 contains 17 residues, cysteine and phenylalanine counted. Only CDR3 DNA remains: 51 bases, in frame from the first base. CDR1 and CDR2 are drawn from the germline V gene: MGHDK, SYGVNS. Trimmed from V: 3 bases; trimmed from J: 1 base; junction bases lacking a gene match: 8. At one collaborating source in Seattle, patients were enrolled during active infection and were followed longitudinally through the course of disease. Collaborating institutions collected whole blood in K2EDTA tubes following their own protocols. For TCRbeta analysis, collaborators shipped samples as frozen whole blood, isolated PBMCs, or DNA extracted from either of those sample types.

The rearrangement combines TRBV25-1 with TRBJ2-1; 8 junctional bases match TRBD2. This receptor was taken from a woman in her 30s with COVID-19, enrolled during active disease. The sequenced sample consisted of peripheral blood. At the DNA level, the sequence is TGTGCCAGCAGTGATACGGCGGGAGGTAAATCCTACAATGAGCAGTTCTTC. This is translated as CASSDTAGGKSYNEQFF.